These T cell receptor beta chains were read from a single sample in a study of cytomegalovirus exposure and HLA in healthy donors. Profiled with immunoSEQ multiplex PCR; TCRdb holds only in-frame clones, not every one. Counted here are about 86,000 clones, around 79% occurring once; the ten biggest clones make up approximately 15%. The specimen was PBMCs. The receptors originated from a woman aged 40 to 50 in good health and CMV-seropositive. Each CDR3 is given with its conserved first and last residue. A D gene is named only where the DNA matches it firmly. Clone size, where shown, is once, few, many, or a class for clones that have expanded.

V	D	J	size	DNA	CDR3
TRBV7-6	-	TRBJ2-1	-	TGTGCCAGCAGCTTAGAGGGGGGGAGCTCCTACAATGAGCAGTTCTTC	CASSLEGGSSYNEQFF
TRBV7-9	-	TRBJ1-1	-	TGTGCCAGCAGCTCCGAGCTTGAAGCTTTCTTT	CASSSELEAFF
TRBV4-3	-	TRBJ2-3	few	TGCGCCAGCAGCCAAGATGGGCCCAGCTCCGATACGCAGTATTTT	CASSQDGPSSDTQYF
TRBV6-5	-	TRBJ1-5	few	TGTGCCAGCTCAGCCACAGCCAATCAGCCCCAGCATTTT	CASSATANQPQHF
TRBV10-3	-	TRBJ2-2	-	TGTGCCATCAGGCAAGGGGGATCCGGGGAGCTGTTTTTT	CAIRQGGSGELFF
TRBV19	-	TRBJ1-1	few	TGTGCCAGTAGCACGGCGAACAGGGCTGGTGAAGCTTTCTTT	CASSTANRAGEAFF
TRBV7-9	TRBD2	TRBJ2-1	-	TGTGCCAGCAGCCAGATGTTGGGTAGTAGCGGGATATCCTACAATGAGCAGTTCTTC	CASSQMLGSSGISYNEQFF
TRBV5-4	-	TRBJ2-5	-	TGTGCCAGCAGCCTCGAGGCAGGGGAGCGGGAGACCCAGTACTTC	CASSLEAGERETQYF
TRBV5-8	TRBD1	TRBJ1-1	-	TGTGCCAGCAGCTCATACAGGGGAGGCACTGAAGCTTTCTTT	CASSSYRGGTEAFF
TRBV11-2	TRBD1	TRBJ1-2	-	TGTGCCAGCAGCCCAACAGGGGCTAACTATGGCTACACCTTC	CASSPTGANYGYTF
TRBV2	-	TRBJ2-5	-	TGTGCCAGCAGTGGAGGGAGTTATAAAGAGACCCAGTACTTC	CASSGGSYKETQYF
TRBV7-2	-	TRBJ1-1	-	TGTGCCAGCAGCCCCAGAGGTGAAGCTTTCTTT	CASSPRGEAFF
TRBV29-1	TRBD1	TRBJ2-7	-	TGCAGCGTTGAAAGGGCGGGACAGGGGGATTACGAGCAGTACTTC	CSVERAGQGDYEQYF
TRBV7-9	-	TRBJ2-3	-	TGTGCCAGCAGCTTAGTGGGACTCGCATTAGATACGCAGTATTTT	CASSLVGLALDTQYF
TRBV7-2	-	TRBJ2-5	-	TGTGCCAGCAGCTTAACCGGGAAAGAGACCCAGTACTTC	CASSLTGKETQYF
TRBV11-3	TRBD1	TRBJ1-1	-	TGTGCCAGCAGCTCCGGACAGGGTGAAAACACTGAAGCTTTCTTT	CASSSGQGENTEAFF
TRBV6-1	-	TRBJ1-5	-	TGTGCCAGCAGTGTGAGTCCCGCGGTACAGCCCCAGCATTTT	CASSVSPAVQPQHF
TRBV7-7	-	TRBJ1-2	-	TGTGCTACGCGAGGCTACACCTTC	CATRGYTF
TRBV28	TRBD2	TRBJ2-5	-	TGTGCCAGCAGTTCTCCGGGGACTAGAGGAGTCCAGTACTTC	CASSSPGTRGVQYF
TRBV4-3	TRBD2	TRBJ2-1	-	TGCGCCAGCAGCCAATCCCTGAGGGCGGGGGGCGGTGATGAGCAGTTCTTC	CASSQSLRAGGGDEQFF
TRBV9	-	TRBJ1-1	-	TGTGCCAGCAGCGTAGCGGGGTTGACAGAAGCTTTCTTT	CASSVAGLTEAFF
TRBV19	-	TRBJ2-7	-	TGTGCCACCTCCCTAAGGGGCGGGGTTTACGAGCAGTACTTC	CATSLRGGVYEQYF
TRBV27	TRBD1	TRBJ2-1	-	TGTGCCAGCAGTCCTACAGGGGGCGGGTTTGTCGACAATGAGCAGTTCTTC	CASSPTGGGFVDNEQFF
TRBV5-1	TRBD1	TRBJ2-5	-	TGCGCCAGCAGCCGCTCCGGGACAGGGTTACAAGAGACCCAGTACTTC	CASSRSGTGLQETQYF
TRBV5-6	-	TRBJ1-2	-	TGTGCCAGCACCCCAAGGGGCAGGAACTATGGCTACACCTTC	CASTPRGRNYGYTF
TRBV6-5	TRBD1	TRBJ2-7	once	TGTGCCAGCAGTCATAGCACAGGGGGCTATGAGCAGTACTTC	CASSHSTGGYEQYF
TRBV28	-	TRBJ2-1	-	TGTGCCAGCAGTTTAAGGGGCAATGAGCAGTTCTTC	CASSLRGNEQFF
TRBV30	TRBD1	TRBJ2-1	few	TGTGCCTGGAGTTACATGCGGACAGGTGATGGTAATGAGCAGTTCTTC	CAWSYMRTGDGNEQFF
TRBV7-7	TRBD2	TRBJ2-2	-	TGTGCTAGCAGCTCATCCGGGTTAGCGGGAGGGACCGGGGAGCTGTTTTTT	CASSSSGLAGGTGELFF
TRBV4-1	-	TRBJ1-5	-	TGCGCCAGCAGCCAAGTTCCCGAGGCGCGGGATCAGCCCCAGCATTTT	CASSQVPEARDQPQHF
TRBV2	TRBD2	TRBJ2-1	-	TGTGCCAGCAGACCCACTAGCGGGGGCTACAATGAGCAGTTCTTC	CASRPTSGGYNEQFF
TRBV19	-	TRBJ1-5	few	TGTGCCAGTAGTATAGGTTCCTATAGCAATCAGCCCCAGCATTTT	CASSIGSYSNQPQHF
TRBV9	TRBD1	TRBJ2-5	-	TGTGCCAGCGGCGTAGGAGGACAGGGGGCAGAAGAGACCCAGTACTTC	CASGVGGQGAEETQYF
TRBV5-6	TRBD2	TRBJ2-5	-	TGTGCCAGCAGCTACGGACTAGTCCAAGAGACCCAGTACTTC	CASSYGLVQETQYF
TRBV5-5	TRBD1	TRBJ2-5	-	TGTGCCAGCAGCTGGACCAGGGGGCTCGAGGATGGTAGAGAGACCCAGTACTTC	CASSWTRGLEDGRETQYF
TRBV19	-	TRBJ2-7	-	TGTGCCAGTAGTATTGTGGGGCAGGCCTACGAGCAGTACTTC	CASSIVGQAYEQYF
TRBV2	-	TRBJ2-1	-	TGTGCCAGCACTCCGGAGGAGGGGAATGAGCAGTTCTTC	CASTPEEGNEQFF
TRBV19	TRBD1	TRBJ1-1	-	TGTGCCAGTAGCTACGGACAGGGCCCTATGAACACTGAAGCTTTCTTT	CASSYGQGPMNTEAFF
TRBV9	-	TRBJ1-5	few	TGTGCCAGCAGCGCGGGGGTGGACAATCAGCCCCAGCATTTT	CASSAGVDNQPQHF
TRBV27	TRBD1	TRBJ2-7	-	TGTGCCACCTCCTATTCAGGGGACAGCACCTACGAGCAGTACTTC	CATSYSGDSTYEQYF
TRBV5-1	TRBD1	TRBJ1-1	few	TGCGCCAGCAGCATCGGGACAGGGCCGAGCACTGAAGCTTTCTTT	CASSIGTGPSTEAFF
TRBV7-2	TRBD1	TRBJ1-1	-	TGTGCCAGCAGCATGAGACAGGGCACTGAAGCTTTCTTT	CASSMRQGTEAFF